The sequence of this T cell receptor (beta chain) was determined in a study of blood T cell repertoires in COVID-19. Study as a whole: Spain, Italy and the United States supplied samples that represented acute and convalescent COVID-19. PBMCs, B-cell-depleted T cells, or T cells provided the cDNA or gDNA that made up the material.

CDR1 LGHDT and CDR2 YNNKEL come from the germline V gene (reference sequence). The CDR3 consists of 12 residues. The germline V and J ends were trimmed by 2 bases and 10 bases, with 9 bases remaining between them. As handled by the study authors: Estimates of nucleated cell counts were drawn from the amplification of reference gene primers. Clones were sequenced by immunoSEQ multiplex PCR, and TCRdb holds only the in-frame ones, with some missing. Clone size and V and J calls were adopted from that table, with D and trimming inferred from the DNA. The table records about 100,000 clones, 92% of them present only once.

The chain is built from TRBV3-1 (or the pseudogene TRBV3-2) and TRBJ2-1, with D maybe TRBD2 (5 bases). The sample taken for sequencing was peripheral blood. The TCR comes from a man aged 70-80 years with acute or convalescent COVID-19. CDR3 nucleotides: TGTGCCAGCAGCCAACCACCGGGGGAGCAGTTCTTC. This codes for CASSQPPGEQFF.